These 2 T cell receptor beta chains were sequenced from one sample in a study of Graves' ophthalmopathy and Graves' hyperthyroidism (dated by TCRdb to about 2018). The sample was run on an Illumina HiSeq 2000. For repertoire sequencing, the TCR beta CDR3 regions were amplified from RNA transcripts. The first round of RT-PCR was done with HTBI primers and the Qiagen OneStep RT-PCR kit, and was followed by a second round of multiplex PCR, then size selection and purification. The raw public data were reprocessed by TCRdb itself: fastp quality trimming at Q25, MiXCR clonotype calling, in-frame beta chains only. Each entry is one CDR3 protein sequence, shown with its most common DNA and genes. In this sample the table shows over 450,000 distinct CDR3 sequences, roughly an eighth of which occur a single time. Of the sample, 8% to 10% is held by the ten largest clones. Sequenced sample: blood. The receptors were gathered from a woman in her twenties or thirties with Graves' ophthalmopathy. Donor details come from another sample of the same person, matched by shared clones.

The V and J genes are TRBV28 and TRBJ2-7, with 9 positions matching TRBD1. The CDR3 is 13 amino acids. Germline V gives CDR1 MDHEN, CDR2 SYDVKM. With 5 bases clipped from V and 7 bases from J, the junction kept 6 bases outside the gene matches. CDR3 nucleotide sequence: TGTGCCAGCAGTCGGGGGACAGGGAGGGAGCAGTACTTC. This sequence encodes CASSRGTGREQYF.

This clonotype was observed a handful of times. The V gene is TRBV3-1, the J gene TRBJ2-7; 14 nucleotides agree with TRBD2. V lost 4 bases to trimming and J lost 6 bases; unmatched junction nucleotides: 8. There are 16 residues in the CDR3. CDR1 and CDR2 (germline): LGHDT, YNNKEL (reference sequence). This CDR3 is CASSLGGTSGSGEQYF. The DNA of the CDR3 is TGTGCCAGCAGCCTGGGAGGGACTAGCGGGAGCGGCGAGCAGTACTTC.